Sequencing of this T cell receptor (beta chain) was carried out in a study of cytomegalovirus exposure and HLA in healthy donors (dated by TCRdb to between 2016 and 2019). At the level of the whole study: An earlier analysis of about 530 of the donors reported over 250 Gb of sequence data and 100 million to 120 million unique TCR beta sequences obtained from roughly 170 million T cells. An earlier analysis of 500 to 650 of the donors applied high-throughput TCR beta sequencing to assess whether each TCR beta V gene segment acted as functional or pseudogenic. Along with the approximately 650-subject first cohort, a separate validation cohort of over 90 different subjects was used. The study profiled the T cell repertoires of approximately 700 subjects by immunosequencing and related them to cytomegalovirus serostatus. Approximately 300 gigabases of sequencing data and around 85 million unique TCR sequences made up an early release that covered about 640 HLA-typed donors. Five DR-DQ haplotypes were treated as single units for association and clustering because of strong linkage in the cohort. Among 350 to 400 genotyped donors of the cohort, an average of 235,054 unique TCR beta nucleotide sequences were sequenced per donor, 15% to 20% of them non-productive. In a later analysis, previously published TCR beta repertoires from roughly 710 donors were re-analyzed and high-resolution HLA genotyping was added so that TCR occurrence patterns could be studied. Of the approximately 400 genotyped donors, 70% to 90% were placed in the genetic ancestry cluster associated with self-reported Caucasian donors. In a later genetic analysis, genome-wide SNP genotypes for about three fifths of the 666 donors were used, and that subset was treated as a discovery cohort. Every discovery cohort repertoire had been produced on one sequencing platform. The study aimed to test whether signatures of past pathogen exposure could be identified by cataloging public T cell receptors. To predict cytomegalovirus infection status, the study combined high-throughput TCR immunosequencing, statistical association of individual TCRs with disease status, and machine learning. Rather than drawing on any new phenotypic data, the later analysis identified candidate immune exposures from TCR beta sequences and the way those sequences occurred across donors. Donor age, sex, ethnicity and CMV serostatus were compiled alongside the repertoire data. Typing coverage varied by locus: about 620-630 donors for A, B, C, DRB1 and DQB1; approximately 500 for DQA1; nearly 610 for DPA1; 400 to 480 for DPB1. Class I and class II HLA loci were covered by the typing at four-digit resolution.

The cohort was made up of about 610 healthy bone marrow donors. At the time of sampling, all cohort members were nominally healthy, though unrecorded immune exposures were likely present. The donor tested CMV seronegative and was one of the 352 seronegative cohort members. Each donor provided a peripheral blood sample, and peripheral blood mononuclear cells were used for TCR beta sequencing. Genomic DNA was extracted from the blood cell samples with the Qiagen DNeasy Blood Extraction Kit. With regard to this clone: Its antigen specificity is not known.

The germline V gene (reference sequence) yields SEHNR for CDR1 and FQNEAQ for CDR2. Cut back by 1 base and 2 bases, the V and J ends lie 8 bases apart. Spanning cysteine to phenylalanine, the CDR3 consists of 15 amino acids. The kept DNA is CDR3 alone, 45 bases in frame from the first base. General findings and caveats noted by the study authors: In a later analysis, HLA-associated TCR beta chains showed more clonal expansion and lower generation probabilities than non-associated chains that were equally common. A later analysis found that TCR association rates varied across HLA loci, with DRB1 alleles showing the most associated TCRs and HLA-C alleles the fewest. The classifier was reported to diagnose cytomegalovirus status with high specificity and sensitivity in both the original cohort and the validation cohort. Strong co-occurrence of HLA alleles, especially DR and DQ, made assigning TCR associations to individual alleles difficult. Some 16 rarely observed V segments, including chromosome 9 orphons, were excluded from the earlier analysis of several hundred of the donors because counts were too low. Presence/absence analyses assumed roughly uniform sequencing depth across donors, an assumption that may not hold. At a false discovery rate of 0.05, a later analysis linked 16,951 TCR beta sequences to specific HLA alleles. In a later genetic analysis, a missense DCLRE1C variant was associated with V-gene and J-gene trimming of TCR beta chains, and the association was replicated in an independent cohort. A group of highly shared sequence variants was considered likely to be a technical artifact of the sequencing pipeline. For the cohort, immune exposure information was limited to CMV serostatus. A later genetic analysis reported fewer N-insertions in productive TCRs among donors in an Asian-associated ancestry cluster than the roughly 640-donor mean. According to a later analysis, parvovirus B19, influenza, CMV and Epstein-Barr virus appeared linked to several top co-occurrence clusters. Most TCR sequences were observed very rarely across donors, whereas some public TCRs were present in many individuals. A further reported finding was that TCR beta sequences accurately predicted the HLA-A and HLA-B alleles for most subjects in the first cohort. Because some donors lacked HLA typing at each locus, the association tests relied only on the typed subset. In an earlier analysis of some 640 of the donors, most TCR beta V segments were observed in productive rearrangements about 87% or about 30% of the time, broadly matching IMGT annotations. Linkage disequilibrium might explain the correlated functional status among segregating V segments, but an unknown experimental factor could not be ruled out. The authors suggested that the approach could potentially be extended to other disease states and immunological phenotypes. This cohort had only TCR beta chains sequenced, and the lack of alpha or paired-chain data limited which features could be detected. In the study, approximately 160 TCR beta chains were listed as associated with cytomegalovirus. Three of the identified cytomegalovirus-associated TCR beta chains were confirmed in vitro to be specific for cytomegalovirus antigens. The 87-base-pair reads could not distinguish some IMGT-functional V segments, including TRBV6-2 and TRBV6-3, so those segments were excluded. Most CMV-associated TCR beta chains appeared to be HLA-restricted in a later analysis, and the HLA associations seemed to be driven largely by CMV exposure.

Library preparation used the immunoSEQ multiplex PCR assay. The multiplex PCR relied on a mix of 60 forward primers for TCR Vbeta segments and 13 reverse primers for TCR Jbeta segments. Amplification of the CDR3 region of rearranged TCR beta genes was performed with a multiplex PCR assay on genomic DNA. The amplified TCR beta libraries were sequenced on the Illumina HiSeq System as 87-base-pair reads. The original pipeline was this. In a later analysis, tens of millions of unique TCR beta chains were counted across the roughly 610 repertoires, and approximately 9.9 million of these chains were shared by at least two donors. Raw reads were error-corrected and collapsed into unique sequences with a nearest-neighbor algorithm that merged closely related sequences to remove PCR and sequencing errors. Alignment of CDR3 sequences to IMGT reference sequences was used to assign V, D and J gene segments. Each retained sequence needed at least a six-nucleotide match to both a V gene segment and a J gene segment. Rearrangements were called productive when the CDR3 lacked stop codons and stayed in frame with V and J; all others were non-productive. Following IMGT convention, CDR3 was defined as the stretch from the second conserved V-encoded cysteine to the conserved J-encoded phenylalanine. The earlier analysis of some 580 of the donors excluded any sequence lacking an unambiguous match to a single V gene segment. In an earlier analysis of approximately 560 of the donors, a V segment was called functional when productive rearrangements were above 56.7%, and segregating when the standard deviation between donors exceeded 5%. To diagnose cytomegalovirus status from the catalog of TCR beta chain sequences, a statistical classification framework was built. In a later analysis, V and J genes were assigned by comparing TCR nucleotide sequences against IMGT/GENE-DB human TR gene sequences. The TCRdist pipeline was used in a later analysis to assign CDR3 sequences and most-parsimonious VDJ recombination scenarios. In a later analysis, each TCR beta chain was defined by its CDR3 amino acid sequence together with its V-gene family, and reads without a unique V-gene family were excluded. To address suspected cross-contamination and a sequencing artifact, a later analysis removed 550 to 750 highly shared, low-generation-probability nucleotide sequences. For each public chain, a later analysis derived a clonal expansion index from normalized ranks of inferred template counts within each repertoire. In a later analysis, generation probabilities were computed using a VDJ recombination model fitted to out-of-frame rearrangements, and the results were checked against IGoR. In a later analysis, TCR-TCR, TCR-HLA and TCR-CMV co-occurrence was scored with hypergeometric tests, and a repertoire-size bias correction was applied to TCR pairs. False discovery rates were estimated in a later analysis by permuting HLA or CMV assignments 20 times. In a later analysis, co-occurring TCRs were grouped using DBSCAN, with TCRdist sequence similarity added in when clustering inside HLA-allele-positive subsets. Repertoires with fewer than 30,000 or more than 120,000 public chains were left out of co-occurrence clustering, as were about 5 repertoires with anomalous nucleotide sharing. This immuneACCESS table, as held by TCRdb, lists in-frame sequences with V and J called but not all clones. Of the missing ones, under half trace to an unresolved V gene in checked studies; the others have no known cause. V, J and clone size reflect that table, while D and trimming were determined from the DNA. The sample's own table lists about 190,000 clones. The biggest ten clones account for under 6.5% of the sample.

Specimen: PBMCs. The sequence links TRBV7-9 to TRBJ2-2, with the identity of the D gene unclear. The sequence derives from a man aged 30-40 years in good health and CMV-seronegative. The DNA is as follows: TGTGCCAGCAGCTTAGAAAGCGCCAACACCGGGGAGCTGTTTTTT. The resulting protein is CASSLESANTGELFF.